These T cell receptor beta chains were read from a single sample in a study of shared T cell receptors in the human thymus. TCRdb keeps only in-frame clones here, not all; method: immunoSEQ multiplex PCR. The sample yields some 660,000 clones, around 87% seen once. The data were also submitted as part of a second study, on human thymus T cells.

The specimen was thymocytes. The receptors stem from a boy in the first two years of life with a congenital heart defect. Both conserved end residues are part of each CDR3. The order of the fields is J gene, D gene, V gene, clone size, CDR3 protein. A D gene is named only where the DNA matches it firmly. Not every row has a clone size; where given, it reads once, few, many or a size class.

j_gene: TRBJ1-3; d_gene: NA; v_gene: TRBV28; abundance: NA; CDR3aa: CASTSPGAGNTIYF
j_gene: TRBJ2-5; d_gene: NA; v_gene: TRBV27; abundance: NA; CDR3aa: CASSKGQQETQYF
j_gene: TRBJ1-2; d_gene: TRBD1; v_gene: TRBV4-3; abundance: NA; CDR3aa: CASSLGQSHYGYTF
j_gene: TRBJ2-3; d_gene: TRBD2; v_gene: TRBV30; abundance: NA; CDR3aa: CAWVNPPRGVGTDTQYF
j_gene: TRBJ2-7; d_gene: TRBD2; v_gene: TRBV28; abundance: NA; CDR3aa: CASSSGGPYEQYF
j_gene: TRBJ1-4; d_gene: NA; v_gene: TRBV15; abundance: NA; CDR3aa: CATSRDQREYATNEKLFF
j_gene: TRBJ2-6; d_gene: TRBD2; v_gene: TRBV25-1; abundance: NA; CDR3aa: CASKGGSGANVLTF
j_gene: TRBJ2-7; d_gene: TRBD2; v_gene: TRBV5-1; abundance: NA; CDR3aa: CASSPEASGGITPTNDGQYF
j_gene: TRBJ2-3; d_gene: NA; v_gene: TRBV28; abundance: few; CDR3aa: CASRVLGDTQYF
j_gene: TRBJ1-1; d_gene: NA; v_gene: TRBV1; abundance: NA; CDR3aa: CTSSQVVISGTEIEAFF
j_gene: TRBJ1-5; d_gene: NA; v_gene: TRBV18; abundance: NA; CDR3aa: CASSAYGLREKQPQHF
j_gene: TRBJ2-3; d_gene: TRBD1; v_gene: TRBV28; abundance: NA; CDR3aa: CASDDRGSGTDTQYF
j_gene: TRBJ2-7; d_gene: NA; v_gene: TRBV5-1; abundance: NA; CDR3aa: CASSLDSFYEQYF
j_gene: TRBJ1-2; d_gene: TRBD1; v_gene: TRBV15; abundance: NA; CDR3aa: CATSRSTPSTGPVGYTF
j_gene: TRBJ1-1; d_gene: NA; v_gene: TRBV10-3; abundance: NA; CDR3aa: CAISGYGGSMNTEAFF
j_gene: TRBJ1-3; d_gene: TRBD1; v_gene: TRBV14; abundance: NA; CDR3aa: CASSQRISSGTGAGNTIYF
j_gene: TRBJ1-2; d_gene: NA; v_gene: TRBV5-4; abundance: once; CDR3aa: CASSLAPGQIANYGYTF
j_gene: TRBJ1-3; d_gene: NA; v_gene: TRBV19; abundance: NA; CDR3aa: CASSIAVAASSGNTIYF
j_gene: TRBJ2-7; d_gene: NA; v_gene: TRBV4-3; abundance: NA; CDR3aa: CASSQDRTTYREQYF
j_gene: TRBJ2-7; d_gene: NA; v_gene: TRBV5-1; abundance: once; CDR3aa: CASSLGRAYEQYF
j_gene: TRBJ1-1; d_gene: TRBD1; v_gene: TRBV28; abundance: NA; CDR3aa: CASSLEPGQGAEAFF
j_gene: TRBJ1-1; d_gene: NA; v_gene: TRBV5-1; abundance: NA; CDR3aa: CASSLLPTGNTEAFF
j_gene: TRBJ2-7; d_gene: TRBD2; v_gene: TRBV28; abundance: NA; CDR3aa: CASSQSTSGRVHEQYF
j_gene: TRBJ1-5; d_gene: TRBD1; v_gene: TRBV28; abundance: NA; CDR3aa: CASSFRTGGLHSNQPQHF
j_gene: TRBJ1-5; d_gene: TRBD1; v_gene: TRBV27; abundance: NA; CDR3aa: CASSPGPGQGNQPQHF
j_gene: TRBJ2-3; d_gene: TRBD2; v_gene: TRBV27; abundance: NA; CDR3aa: CASRGAGVADTQYF
j_gene: TRBJ2-7; d_gene: NA; v_gene: TRBV5-8; abundance: once; CDR3aa: CASSTLGGFVGSYEQYF
j_gene: TRBJ1-2; d_gene: NA; v_gene: TRBV2; abundance: NA; CDR3aa: CASSHPPTDIYGYTF
j_gene: TRBJ2-7; d_gene: NA; v_gene: TRBV5-8; abundance: few; CDR3aa: CASIRGSVTYEQYF
j_gene: TRBJ2-7; d_gene: NA; v_gene: TRBV7-3; abundance: NA; CDR3aa: CASSLKPDYEQYF
j_gene: TRBJ1-6; d_gene: TRBD1; v_gene: TRBV7-2; abundance: NA; CDR3aa: CASSLPRTGGNSPLHF
j_gene: TRBJ1-1; d_gene: NA; v_gene: TRBV5-6; abundance: few; CDR3aa: CASSLQGPRQGAFF
j_gene: TRBJ1-5; d_gene: TRBD1; v_gene: TRBV28; abundance: NA; CDR3aa: CASRRQGGGNQPQHF
j_gene: TRBJ1-3; d_gene: NA; v_gene: TRBV9; abundance: NA; CDR3aa: CASNPGTPGNTIYF
j_gene: TRBJ2-1; d_gene: TRBD2; v_gene: TRBV5-5; abundance: NA; CDR3aa: CASSSGLAGLHNEQFF
j_gene: TRBJ1-3; d_gene: NA; v_gene: TRBV7-2; abundance: few; CDR3aa: CASSLRDTHSGNTIYF
j_gene: TRBJ1-4; d_gene: NA; v_gene: TRBV6-5; abundance: NA; CDR3aa: CASSYRGTNEKLFF
j_gene: TRBJ2-1; d_gene: TRBD2; v_gene: TRBV11-2; abundance: NA; CDR3aa: CASSLDSKRLAGAYNEQFF
j_gene: TRBJ2-3; d_gene: NA; v_gene: TRBV5-6; abundance: NA; CDR3aa: CASSLAAPSTDTQYF
j_gene: TRBJ2-2; d_gene: TRBD2; v_gene: TRBV28; abundance: NA; CDR3aa: CASSQEREGKDTGELFF
j_gene: TRBJ1-3; d_gene: NA; v_gene: TRBV7-9; abundance: NA; CDR3aa: CASSLGTHPDSSGNTIYF
j_gene: TRBJ1-4; d_gene: NA; v_gene: TRBV5-6; abundance: NA; CDR3aa: CASSLTVAYNEKLFF
j_gene: TRBJ2-7; d_gene: NA; v_gene: TRBV28; abundance: NA; CDR3aa: CEPLYSPSYEQYF
j_gene: TRBJ2-1; d_gene: TRBD2; v_gene: TRBV4-3; abundance: NA; CDR3aa: CASSQDYGRDNEQFF
j_gene: TRBJ2-1; d_gene: NA; v_gene: TRBV19; abundance: NA; CDR3aa: CASSTLGDNEQFF
j_gene: TRBJ1-6; d_gene: TRBD1; v_gene: TRBV14; abundance: NA; CDR3aa: CASSRDRADSPLHF
j_gene: TRBJ1-5; d_gene: TRBD1; v_gene: TRBV18; abundance: NA; CDR3aa: CASSPQGSTRGSNQPQHF
j_gene: TRBJ2-1; d_gene: NA; v_gene: TRBV9; abundance: NA; CDR3aa: CASSVRGSSYNEQFF
j_gene: TRBJ2-2; d_gene: NA; v_gene: TRBV14; abundance: NA; CDR3aa: CASSQSRTGRTGELFF
j_gene: TRBJ2-5; d_gene: NA; v_gene: TRBV28; abundance: once; CDR3aa: CASSLSVGQETQYF
j_gene: TRBJ2-3; d_gene: TRBD2; v_gene: TRBV7-2; abundance: NA; CDR3aa: CASSPRASGISTDTQYF